These T cell receptor beta chains were read from a single sample in a study of vaccination effects on CD4 cells after COVID-19. Using immunoSEQ multiplex PCR, the repertoire was profiled, and TCRdb retains in-frame clones only, with some absent. Here the sample spans about 45,000 clones, around 66% being singletons. Their recognized antigens are unknown. Here the sequenced sample was CD4+ T cells from PBMCs cultured with a peptide pool, taken before COVID-19 vaccination. Every receptor here comes from a human donor who had a prior SARS-CoV-2 infection. CDR3s include the opening cysteine and the closing phenylalanine or tryptophan. Fields, in order: V gene, D gene, J gene, clone size, CDR3 protein, CDR3 DNA. The D gene is left open where the match is weak. Not every row has a clone size; where given, it reads once, few, many or a size class.

v_call: TRBV15
d_call: .
j_call: TRBJ2-1
clone_size: .
cdr3_aa: CATSRDYINEQFF
cdr3_nt: TGTGCCACCAGCAGAGATTATATAAATGAGCAGTTCTTC

v_call: TRBV7-6
d_call: .
j_call: TRBJ2-2
clone_size: .
cdr3_aa: CASSLVGGQGDTGELFF
cdr3_nt: TGTGCCAGCAGCTTAGTAGGGGGGCAAGGGGACACCGGGGAGCTGTTTTTT

v_call: TRBV6-6
d_call: .
j_call: TRBJ2-4
clone_size: .
cdr3_aa: CASSSHGQKNIQYF
cdr3_nt: TGTGCCAGCAGTAGCCATGGACAGAAAAACATTCAGTACTTC

v_call: TRBV5-4
d_call: .
j_call: TRBJ1-1
clone_size: .
cdr3_aa: CASSREGSHTEAFF
cdr3_nt: TGTGCCAGCTCGCGGGAGGGGTCTCACACTGAAGCTTTCTTT

v_call: TRBV6-5
d_call: .
j_call: TRBJ1-3
clone_size: few
cdr3_aa: CASSWGNTIYF
cdr3_nt: TGTGCCAGCAGTTGGGGAAACACCATATATTTT

v_call: TRBV2
d_call: .
j_call: TRBJ2-7
clone_size: .
cdr3_aa: CASRNGAGSSYEQYF
cdr3_nt: TGTGCCAGCAGGAACGGGGCAGGGAGCTCCTACGAGCAGTACTTC

v_call: TRBV27
d_call: .
j_call: TRBJ2-1
clone_size: .
cdr3_aa: CASSLDRPSNEQFF
cdr3_nt: TGTGCCAGCAGTTTAGATCGACCGAGTAATGAGCAGTTCTTC

v_call: TRBV11-3
d_call: .
j_call: TRBJ2-1
clone_size: once
cdr3_aa: CASSLGRELNEQFF
cdr3_nt: TGTGCCAGCAGCTTAGGTCGGGAGTTAAACGAGCAGTTCTTC

v_call: TRBV6-5
d_call: .
j_call: TRBJ2-5
clone_size: .
cdr3_aa: CASSYGQAPETQYF
cdr3_nt: TGTGCCAGCAGTTACGGGCAGGCTCCGGAGACCCAGTACTTC

v_call: TRBV5-4
d_call: TRBD2
j_call: TRBJ2-1
clone_size: few
cdr3_aa: CASSLAGDYNEQFF
cdr3_nt: TGTGCCAGCAGCTTAGCGGGAGACTACAATGAGCAGTTCTTC

v_call: TRBV13
d_call: .
j_call: TRBJ1-1
clone_size: .
cdr3_aa: CASSVAYSVRNTEAFF
cdr3_nt: TGTGCCAGCAGCGTCGCCTACAGCGTCAGGAACACTGAAGCTTTCTTT

v_call: TRBV5-4
d_call: TRBD2
j_call: TRBJ2-5
clone_size: .
cdr3_aa: CASSLRLAGEETQYF
cdr3_nt: TGTGCCAGCAGCTTGAGACTAGCGGGGGAAGAGACCCAGTACTTC

v_call: TRBV5-1
d_call: TRBD1
j_call: TRBJ1-5
clone_size: .
cdr3_aa: CASSLGPLGQGLGQPQHF
cdr3_nt: TGCGCCAGCAGCTTGGGCCCTTTGGGACAGGGGCTGGGTCAGCCCCAGCATTTT

v_call: TRBV4-2
d_call: .
j_call: TRBJ2-7
clone_size: few
cdr3_aa: CASSQEFAGPSSYEQYF
cdr3_nt: TGTGCCAGCAGCCAAGAGTTTGCCGGACCGAGCTCCTACGAGCAGTACTTC

v_call: TRBV29-1
d_call: .
j_call: TRBJ1-3
clone_size: .
cdr3_aa: CSVSDIRSGNTIYF
cdr3_nt: TGCAGCGTGTCGGACATCCGCTCTGGAAACACCATATATTTT

v_call: TRBV4-1
d_call: .
j_call: TRBJ2-1
clone_size: .
cdr3_aa: CASSKGRLGKHNEQFF
cdr3_nt: TGCGCCAGCAGCAAAGGGAGGCTGGGAAAACACAATGAGCAGTTCTTC

v_call: TRBV18
d_call: TRBD2
j_call: TRBJ2-7
clone_size: .
cdr3_aa: CASSPRGGGIHEQYF
cdr3_nt: TGTGCCAGCTCACCACGGGGCGGGGGGATCCACGAGCAGTACTTC

v_call: TRBV19
d_call: .
j_call: TRBJ1-1
clone_size: few
cdr3_aa: CASSMAWGDTEAFF
cdr3_nt: TGTGCCAGTAGTATGGCGTGGGGAGACACTGAAGCTTTCTTT

v_call: TRBV30
d_call: .
j_call: TRBJ1-1
clone_size: few
cdr3_aa: CAWSEGLEGEAFF
cdr3_nt: TGTGCCTGGAGTGAGGGCCTCGAGGGTGAAGCTTTCTTT

v_call: TRBV7-3
d_call: .
j_call: TRBJ2-3
clone_size: once
cdr3_aa: CASSSPSTDTQYF
cdr3_nt: TGTGCCAGCAGCTCCCCCAGCACAGATACGCAGTATTTT

v_call: TRBV18
d_call: .
j_call: TRBJ1-6
clone_size: .
cdr3_aa: CASSPGPGGDSPLHF
cdr3_nt: TGTGCCAGCTCACCTGGCCCGGGCGGTGATTCACCCCTCCACTTT

v_call: TRBV6-2/TRBV6-3
d_call: .
j_call: TRBJ2-7
clone_size: once
cdr3_aa: CASSSAGLGEQYF
cdr3_nt: TGTGCCAGCAGCTCAGCCGGGTTGGGGGAGCAGTACTTC

v_call: TRBV5-1
d_call: .
j_call: TRBJ2-2
clone_size: .
cdr3_aa: CASSPQTAGELFF
cdr3_nt: TGCGCCAGCAGTCCTCAGACAGCCGGGGAGCTGTTTTTT

v_call: TRBV14
d_call: .
j_call: TRBJ2-7
clone_size: .
cdr3_aa: CASSQIGEFSQGSSQPSSYEQYF
cdr3_nt: TGTGCCAGCAGCCAAATAGGGGAGTTTTCTCAGGGCTCATCCCAACCCTCCTCCTACGAGCAGTACTTC

v_call: TRBV2
d_call: TRBD2
j_call: TRBJ2-3
clone_size: .
cdr3_aa: CASSAASGGLDTQYF
cdr3_nt: TGTGCCAGCAGCGCCGCTAGCGGGGGTTTGGATACGCAGTATTTT